The 12 T cell receptor beta chains below all came from one sample that was sequenced in a study of chemoradiotherapy in HPV16-positive cancers. Using immunoSEQ multiplex PCR, the repertoire was profiled, and TCRdb retains in-frame clones only, with some absent. The sample carries about 6,400 clones, about 85% recorded once. Sample: tumor tissue, taken from a patient who underwent chemoradiotherapy. The source of these receptors is a human donor with HPV-associated anogenital cancer.

The chain recombines TRBV7-2 with TRBJ2-7; the match to TRBD1 covers 7 bases. The CDR3 is 13 residues long. Trimming at V came to 5 bases and at J to 0 bases, leaving 1 base not matched to a gene. Germline V gene sequence: CDR1 SGHTA, CDR2 FQGNSA. The CDR3 region is CASSRDSSYEQYF. Here the CDR3 DNA reads TGTGCCAGCAGCCGGGACAGCTCCTACGAGCAGTACTTC.

The V call is TRBV15, the J call TRBJ2-6, with 7 bases fitting TRBD1. The CDR3 has 18 amino acids. Germline CDR1 reads LNHNV; CDR2 reads YYDKDF (reference sequence). Trimming at V came to 6 bases and at J to 5 bases, leaving 16 bases not matched to a gene. The CDR3 here is CATRALGRGPPWANVLTF. The CDR3 DNA is TGTGCCACCAGGGCCTTGGGAAGGGGGCCTCCTTGGGCCAACGTCCTGACTTTC.

The chain combines TRBV30 with TRBJ1-1, with D possibly being TRBD1 (5 bases). CDR1 and CDR2 from the germline V gene are GTSNPN and SVGIG (reference sequence). The CDR3 sequence is 14 residues long. The ends were cut back, 4 bases at V and 5 bases at J, with 17 bases in the middle. CDR3 sequence reads: CAWTRQSGKTEAFF. The CDR3 nucleotides read TGTGCCTGGACCAGACAGTCGGGGAAGACTGAAGCTTTCTTT.

This clone has only a few counts. V is TRBV9 and J is TRBJ1-6; maybe TRBD1 (5 bases). CDR3 length: 14 amino acids. Germline CDR1 SGDLS, CDR2 YYNGEE. Trimming removed 3 bases at V and 9 bases at J, with 13 bases between. The CDR3 DNA reads TGTGCCAGCAGCGCGACTTGGGGGAGTTCACCCCTCCACTTT. Its protein is CASSATWGSSPLHF. The full variable domain, with the rest looked up from reference TRBV9 and TRBJ1-6, is DSGVTQTPKHLITATGQRVTLRCSPRSGDLSVYWYQQSLDQGLQFLIQYYNGEERAKGNILERFSAQQFPDLHSELNLSSLELGDSALYFCASSATWGSSPLHFGNGTRLTVT.

The chain has TRBV29-1 and TRBJ2-7, with 12 bases fitting TRBD2. After removal of 5 bases from V and 6 bases from J, the junction contained 2 bases not matched to a gene. The length of the CDR3 is 12 residues. Germline lookup yields CDR1 SQVTM and CDR2 ANQGSEA. The chain's CDR3 is CSVLAGGLEQYF. For the CDR3, the DNA is TGCAGCGTTCTAGCGGGAGGGCTCGAGCAGTACTTC.

V and J are TRBV11-2 and TRBJ2-3; D is undetermined. Germline lookup yields CDR1 SGHAT and CDR2 FQNNGV. Trimming pared 3 bases from V and 4 bases from J, leaving 14 bases between. The CDR3 length is 15 residues. DNA for the CDR3: TGTGCCAGCAGCTTTAATGGGGTATGGTCAGATACGCAGTATTTT. Protein product: CASSFNGVWSDTQYF.

The rearrangement uses TRBV13 and TRBJ1-3, with D possibly being TRBD1 (6 bases). V lost 5 bases and J lost 0, with 11 bases in between. The CDR3 has 15 residues. CDR1 is PRHDT, CDR2 FYEKMQ, per germline (reference sequence). The CDR3 sequence is CASSQGQSSGNTIYF. CDR3 nucleotide sequence: TGTGCCAGCAGCCAGGGACAAAGCTCTGGAAACACCATATATTTT.

This chain joins TRBV5-4 and TRBJ1-1; 10 bases fit TRBD1. This CDR3 is built from 14 residues. Per germline, CDR1 SGHNT and CDR2 YYREEE (reference sequence). The V and J ends lost 7 bases and 0 bases, in that order; junction bases with no gene match: 3. As DNA, the CDR3 is TGTGCCAGCGGACAGGGGGTTGTGAACACTGAAGCTTTCTTT. It specifies CASGQGVVNTEAFF.

This clone was seen a handful of times. The chain has TRBV2 and TRBJ1-3; no clear D gene. Trimming shortened V by 7 bases and J by 0 bases, and 7 bases separated the two germline ends. Germline V gene lookup returns CDR1 SNHLY and CDR2 FYNNEI. The CDR3 sequence is 13 residues long. CDR3 sequence reads: CASIWSSGNTIYF. CDR3 sequence (DNA): TGTGCCAGCATTTGGTCCTCTGGAAACACCATATATTTT. The entire variable domain, with the rest obtained from reference TRBV2 and TRBJ1-3, is as follows: EPEVTQTPSHQVTQMGQEVILRCVPISNHLYFYWYRQILGQKVEFLVSFYNNEISEKSEIFDDQFSVERPDGSNFTLKIRSTKLEDSAMYFCASIWSSGNTIYFGEGSWLTVV.

This chain links TRBV29-1 with TRBJ1-2; 9 bases align to TRBD1. Trimming at V came to 7 bases and at J to 4 bases, leaving 4 bases not matched to a gene. The CDR3 runs to 12 residues. The germline V gene encodes CDR1 SQVTM and CDR2 ANQGSEA. CDR3 loop: CSGKQGAYGYTF. CDR3 bases: TGCAGCGGAAAACAGGGGGCCTATGGCTACACCTTC.

V is TRBV5-1 and J is TRBJ2-2; D is unclear. This CDR3 is 15 amino acids long. The germline V and J ends were trimmed by 0 bases and 4 bases, with 10 bases remaining between them. CDR1 is SGHRS and CDR2 is YFSETQ in the germline V gene. This chain's CDR3 is CASSLDGRITGELFF. The CDR3 DNA follows: TGCGCCAGCAGCTTGGATGGGCGAATCACCGGGGAGCTGTTTTTT. Supplemented by reference TRBV5-1 and TRBJ2-2, the full variable domain reads KAGVTQTPRYLIKTRGQQVTLSCSPISGHRSVSWYQQTPGQGLQFLFEYFSETQRNKGNFPGRFSGRQFSNSRSEMNVSTLELGDSALYLCASSLDGRITGELFFGEGSRLTVL.

The chain employs TRBV5-6 and TRBJ2-5; 8 bases are a match to TRBD1. J was trimmed by 5 bases and V by 5 bases; bases with no gene match: 14. The CDR3 totals 16 residues. The germline V gene has CDR1 SGHDT and CDR2 YYEEEE. The CDR3 reads CASRTTGQGSMETQYF. In DNA, the CDR3 is TGTGCCAGCAGAACCACAGGACAGGGATCCATGGAGACCCAGTACTTC.